Below, 7 T cell receptor beta chains from the same sample are listed, as sequenced in a study of CD8 T cells in ankylosing spondylitis. Using its own MiXCR run on the 5' RACE reads, TCRdb lists one record per CDR3 protein. The sample holds 150,000 to 200,000 distinct CDR3 sequences, 15% to 20% seen once. Sequenced material: blood, either unsorted or a sorted T cell fraction (not recorded which). Source of these receptors: a male donor aged 5 to 30 with ankylosing spondylitis or in good health (not recorded which).

In this sample, this clonotype turned up many times. The chain couples TRBV5-1 to TRBJ2-1, with TRBD2 matching over 7 bases. The CDR3 is 14 residues long. Trimming removed 3 bases from V and 7 bases from J; junction bases left unmatched: 7. Germline V gene data show CDR1 as SGHRS and CDR2 as YFSETQ. The DNA of the CDR3 is TGCGCCAGCAGCTGGAGCGGGGAATTTAATGAGCAGTTCTTC. Protein sequence: CASSWSGEFNEQFF.

This clonotype was recorded a few times. The chain combines TRBV20-1 with TRBJ2-3; D not certain. The CDR3 covers 14 residues. The V end lost 5 bases, the J end lost 0 bases, and 12 bases lay between the germline ends. Germline assignment: CDR1 DFQATT and CDR2 SNEGSKA (reference sequence). The CDR3 nucleotides read TGCAGTGCTGATGCGTTTCTTAGCACAGATACGCAGTATTTT. Its protein product is CSADAFLSTDTQYF.

The chain uses TRBV5-1 and TRBJ2-7; TRBD1 matches 8 bases. V lost 0 bases and J lost 0; bases outside the gene matches: 2. The CDR3 covers 15 residues. Per germline, CDR1 SGHRS and CDR2 YFSETQ. CDR3 amino acids: CASSLGTGNSYEQYF. The DNA for the CDR3 is TGCGCCAGCAGCTTGGGGACAGGGAACTCCTACGAGCAGTACTTC.

This clonotype showed up many times. The CDR3 DNA reads as TGTGCCAGCTCCGTGTACGCAGATACGCAGTATTTT. Its protein product is CASSVYADTQYF. V usage is TRBV18 and J usage is TRBJ2-3; D remains unclear. CDR1 is KGHSH, CDR2 LQKENI, per germline. Trimming removed 6 bases from V and 4 bases from J, with 8 bases in between. The CDR3 is made up of 12 amino acids.

This clonotype was seen many times. The gene calls are TRBV12-3 or TRBV12-4 and TRBJ1-6; tentative D call: TRBD1 (5 bases). The CDR3 length is 17 residues. Trimming left V 1 base short and J 0 bases short, with 10 bases between. The CDR3 DNA reads TGTGCCAGCAGTTTAGAGGGACGGGGCTCCTATAATTCACCCCTCCACTTT. Encoded protein: CASSLEGRGSYNSPLHF.

The chain links TRBV29-1 to TRBJ2-1; perhaps TRBD2 as D (6 bases). From germline, CDR1 is SQVTM and CDR2 ANQGSEA. The CDR3 has 12 amino acids. V shed 7 bases and J shed 3 bases, with 10 bases lying between them. CDR3 coding DNA: TGCAGCGGGACGGGGGACTACAATGAGCAGTTCTTC. Protein product: CSGTGDYNEQFF.

This clonotype turned up a few times. One junction end does not reproduce the germline sequence, and a read error may be involved. The chain links TRBV29-1 to TRBJ2-3; D is unclear. Germline V gene data show CDR1 as SQVTM and CDR2 as ANQGSEA. The CDR3 is made up of 12 amino acids. Here the CDR3 reads CSVEGDTDTQYF. The CDR3, as DNA: TGCAGCGTTGAAGGAGACACAGATACTCAGTATTTT.